Below, one TCR beta chain is given with its context. It lacks a known antigen. No clone much larger than this one lies a single base away; base qualities are absent. The data derive from a study of blood T cells in healthy people across ages (dated by TCRdb to between 2015 and 2017). Regarding the research as a whole: Template switching captured roughly one uniquely barcoded TCR beta cDNA molecule per two T cells in model experiments. To track age-related changes in TCR beta repertoire diversity, the study relied on deep sequencing normalized with unique cDNA molecular identifiers. Donors were grouped into four age groups: young (average 16 years), middle-aged (around 39), aged (over 55) and long-lived (just over 80). To avoid experimental bias, donors of different ages were randomly spread across the sequencing lanes. The study analyzed two additional independent replicas of 1 million unique cDNA reads from the same blood draw for two donors, one aged 18 to 29 and one aged 80 or older. The paper as a whole reports these results and caveats: The percentage of naive T cells measured by flow cytometry correlated strongly with observed TCR beta diversity. Observed TCR beta diversity per million T cells fell roughly linearly with age, and a significant reduction was already apparent by age about 38. The long-lived group showed more naive CD4+ T cells, fewer expanded clones and increased TCR diversity than the aged group, suggesting age selection. Estimates of total diversity based on one million sequenced T cells were regarded as lower bounds and as underestimates. The CMV infection status of donors was not known, potentially confounding age-related changes in expanded clonotypes. Since profiling was done on bulk unsorted PBMCs, naive and antigen-experienced compartments could not be conclusively compared.

The donors were around 39 Caucasian individuals from Russia, aged 6 to 90 years, who were systemically healthy. Each donor gave approximately 9.3 milliliters of peripheral blood, collected into EDTA-treated Vacutainer tubes. Ficoll-Paque density-gradient centrifugation was used to isolate PBMCs, with at least 7 million obtained per sample. Total RNA was extracted from PBMCs with Trizol reagent, with at least 6 micrograms obtained per sample. Naive CD45RAhigh/CD27high T cell percentages were measured by flow cytometry on a PBMC aliquot from every donor. From the germline V gene, CDR1 is MNHNS and CDR2 is SASEGT. Taken from cysteine to phenylalanine, the CDR3 has 13 residues. Of all the DNA, just the CDR3 is kept, 39 bases in frame from base 1. The trim is 6 bases for V and 6 bases for J, with a gap of 14 bases between the germline ends. To prepare the library, 5' RACE was applied. Data came from an Illumina HiSeq 2500. A second PCR of about 6 to 12 cycles was run with a J-beta primer mix and a sample-barcoded 5' primer. Each TCR beta cDNA molecule received a unique molecular identifier from a template-switch 5' adaptor carrying 12 random nucleotides. At least 2.5 million CDR3-containing paired-end reads were obtained from each sample. First-strand cDNA was synthesized from all RNA with the Mint cDNA synthesis kit, primed by a TRBC-specific oligonucleotide. After uracil-DNA glycosylase treatment, a first 18-cycle PCR used universal primers M1SS and BC2_uni_R on all cDNA. The published analysis was carried out like this. Each sample was normalized by randomly selecting 1 million high-quality reads, each carrying a distinct molecular identifier. Reads sharing molecular identifiers were discarded rather than binned into consensus sequences. CDR3 identification, clonotype clustering and error correction used MiTCR with a Q25 quality threshold and the strictest error-elimination algorithm. A nonparametric unseen species model using Euler transformation provided a lower-bound estimate of total TCR beta diversity. TCRdb trimmed public reads at Q25 via fastp, called clones via MiXCR and kept in-frame beta chains. Identical CDR3 protein sequences are pooled into one entry, listed with their most common genes and DNA. TCRdb assigned the V and J calls; the authors' analysis was not used. This sample gives hundreds of thousands of distinct CDR3 sequences in total; about 34% of them show up just once. The ten largest clones capture approximately 15% of the sample.

This chain is built from TRBV6-1 and TRBJ1-1; TRBD1 is a weak D gene call, 6 bases matching. This receptor was identified in a woman at least 80 years old in good health. Donor details come from another sample of the same person, matched by shared clones. The source material was blood. The bases read TGTGCCAGCAGACACACAGGGAAGGCTGAAGCTTTCTTT. Its protein product is CASRHTGKAEAFF.